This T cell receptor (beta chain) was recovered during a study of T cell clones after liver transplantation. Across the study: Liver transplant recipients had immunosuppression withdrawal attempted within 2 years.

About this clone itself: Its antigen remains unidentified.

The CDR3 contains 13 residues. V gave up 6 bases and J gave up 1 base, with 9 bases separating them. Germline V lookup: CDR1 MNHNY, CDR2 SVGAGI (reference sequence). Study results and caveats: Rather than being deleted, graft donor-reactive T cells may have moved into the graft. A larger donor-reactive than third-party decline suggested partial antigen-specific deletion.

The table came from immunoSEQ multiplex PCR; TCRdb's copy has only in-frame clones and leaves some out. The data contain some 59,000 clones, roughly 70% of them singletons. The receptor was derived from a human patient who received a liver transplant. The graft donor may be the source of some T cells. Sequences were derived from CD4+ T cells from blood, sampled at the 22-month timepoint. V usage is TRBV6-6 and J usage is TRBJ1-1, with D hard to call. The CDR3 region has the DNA TGTGCCAGCAGGCTTCAGTGGAACACTGAAGCTTTCTTT. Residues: CASRLQWNTEAFF.